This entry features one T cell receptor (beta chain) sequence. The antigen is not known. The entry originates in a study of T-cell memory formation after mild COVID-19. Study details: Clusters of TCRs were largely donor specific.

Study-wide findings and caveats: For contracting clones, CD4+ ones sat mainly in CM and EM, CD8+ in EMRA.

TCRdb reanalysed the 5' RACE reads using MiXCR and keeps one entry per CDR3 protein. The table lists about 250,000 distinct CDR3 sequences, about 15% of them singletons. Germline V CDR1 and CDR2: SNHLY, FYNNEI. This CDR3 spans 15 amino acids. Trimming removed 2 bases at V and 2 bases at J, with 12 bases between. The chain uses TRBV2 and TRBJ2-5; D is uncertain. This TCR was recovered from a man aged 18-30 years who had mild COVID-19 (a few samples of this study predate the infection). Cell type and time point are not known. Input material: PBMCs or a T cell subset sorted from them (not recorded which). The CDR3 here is CASSERRAKQETQYF. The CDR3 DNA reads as TGTGCCAGCAGTGAACGACGGGCCAAACAAGAGACCCAGTACTTC.